What follows are 26 T cell receptor beta chains derived from one specimen sequenced in a study of neurological immune-mediated disorders. TCRdb recomputed calls from the 5' RACE reads with MiXCR, one row per CDR3 protein. The table has approximately 49,000 distinct CDR3 sequences, about 9.1% seen once. The time point here: longitudinal time-point 1 (baseline). Material for sequencing was PBMCs. All receptors come from a woman aged 40 to 50 in good health.

This clonotype occurred many times. The chain has TRBV27 and TRBJ2-7; 10 nucleotides align to TRBD2. Germline lookup yields CDR1 MNHEY and CDR2 SMNVEV (reference sequence). The V gene end was trimmed by 5 bases and the J gene end by 2 bases; junction bases not matched to a gene: 6. This CDR3 spans 15 amino acids. CDR3 region: CASSPQLAGTYEQYF. CDR3 sequence (DNA): TGTGCCAGCAGTCCACAACTAGCGGGGACCTACGAGCAGTACTTC.

This clonotype was recorded many times. The V call is TRBV7-8, the J call TRBJ1-3; the D is unclear. Between the trimmed V and J ends, which lost 6 bases and 0 bases, there was a span of 15 bases. The CDR3 has 16 amino acids. The germline gives CDR1 SGHVS, CDR2 FQNEAQ. CDR3 nucleotide sequence: TGTGCCAGCAGTCCCATCTCGGGGTACTCTGGAAACACCATATATTTT. Its protein product is CASSPISGYSGNTIYF.

This clonotype was counted many times. The chain is built from TRBV28 and TRBJ2-7; possibly TRBD2 for D (6 bases). The CDR3 has 16 residues. Deletions cut 5 bases from V and 2 bases from J, with 19 bases between. Germline assignment: CDR1 MDHEN and CDR2 SYDVKM. CDR3 coding DNA: TGTGCCAGCAGTCTAACGCCTAGCGTAGGCCCCTACGAGCAGTACTTC. It is translated as CASSLTPSVGPYEQYF.

In this sample, this clonotype turned up many times. The chain couples TRBV20-1 to TRBJ2-7; D possibly matches TRBD1 or TRBD2 (5 bases each). The CDR3 is 13 residues long. Germline CDR1 and CDR2: DFQATT and SNEGSKA (reference sequence). The germline V and J ends were trimmed by 6 bases and 2 bases, with 14 bases remaining between them. DNA of the CDR3: TGCAGTGCCAAGAGGGACGGCCCCTACGAGCAGTACTTC. Translated, it gives CSAKRDGPYEQYF.

Many counts were recorded for this clonotype. The chain combines TRBV5-1 with TRBJ1-2; D may be TRBD1 (6 bases). CDR1 is SGHRS, CDR2 YFSETQ, per germline. The CDR3 is made up of 16 amino acids. V was cut by 5 bases and J by 4 bases, with 21 bases left in between. The CDR3, as DNA: TGCGCCAGCAGAGAGGGGAGCGCCCAGGGGATCTATGGCTACACCTTC. Its translation is CASREGSAQGIYGYTF.

This clonotype was detected ten times or more. The chain couples TRBV20-1 to TRBJ1-2; a weak D match, TRBD1 (5 bases). The CDR3 runs to 15 residues. CDR1 and CDR2 from the germline V gene are DFQATT and SNEGSKA (reference sequence). The V gene lost 0 bases and the J gene lost 2 bases, with 13 bases spanning the gap. This CDR3 reads CSARDRGVSNYGYTF. The CDR3 nucleotides are TGCAGTGCTAGAGATCGGGGGGTTTCCAACTATGGCTACACCTTC.

This clonotype was counted many times. The chain has TRBV25-1 and TRBJ1-6; TRBD1 agrees at 7 bases. Trimming at V came to 3 bases and at J to 0 bases, leaving 8 bases not matched to a gene. In germline, CDR1 is MGHDK, CDR2 SYGVNS. CDR3 size: 18 residues. CDR3 DNA sequence: TGTGCCAGCAGTGATACCGGGACAGTAAGCTCCTATAATTCACCCCTCCACTTT. It specifies CASSDTGTVSSYNSPLHF.

This clonotype was seen repeatedly, ten times or more. The rearrangement joins TRBV12-3 or TRBV12-4 to TRBJ2-5; 14 bases are shared with TRBD2. This CDR3 region has 16 residues. After removal of 5 bases from V and 5 bases from J, the junction contained 7 bases not matched to a gene. The CDR3 region is CASSTTSGRAWETQYF. CDR3 coding DNA: TGTGCCAGCAGTACGACTAGCGGGAGGGCCTGGGAGACCCAGTACTTC.

This clonotype has at least ten counts. The V and J genes are TRBV10-3 and TRBJ2-3, with 13 bases identical to TRBD2. The CDR3 totals 16 residues. J gave up 2 bases and V 6 bases, and 5 bases lay outside the gene matches. The germline V gene encodes CDR1 ENHRY and CDR2 SYGVKD. The CDR3 coding sequence is TGTGCCATCAGCGCGGGACTAGCGGGGCTCACAGATACGCAGTATTTT. Amino acids: CAISAGLAGLTDTQYF.

With regard to this clonotype: Mismatch with germline at one junction end may stem from a read error. The chain is built from TRBV5-1 and TRBJ2-1; weak D call: TRBD1 (5 bases). This CDR3 has 14 amino acids. Per germline, CDR1 SGHRS and CDR2 YFSETQ. The CDR3 sequence: CASRRIGANNEQIF. Here the CDR3 DNA reads TGCGCCAGTAGAAGGATAGGGGCCAACAATGAGCAGATCTTC.

This clonotype was recorded at least ten times. This chain joins TRBV7-8 and TRBJ1-2, with a possible D match to TRBD1 (5 bases). V was clipped by 1 base and J by 8 bases, with 17 bases between them. CDR3 length: 15 amino acids. Germline assignment: CDR1 SGHVS and CDR2 FQNEAQ. The CDR3 is CASSLDRSSLGGYTF. DNA of the CDR3: TGTGCCAGCAGCTTAGACAGGTCCTCCTTAGGGGGCTACACCTTC.

This clonotype was found many times. The chain is built from TRBV20-1 and TRBJ2-3, with unresolved D. Trimming left V 5 bases short and J 0 bases short, with 18 bases between. Germline-derived CDR1 and CDR2 are DFQATT and SNEGSKA (reference sequence). The CDR3 runs 16 residues. This CDR3 reads CSASLLLSSSTDTQYF. The DNA for the CDR3 is TGCAGTGCTTCTCTCCTACTGAGTTCTAGCACAGATACGCAGTATTTT.

In this sample, this clonotype turned up many times. The chain uses TRBV21-1 and TRBJ2-7; whether TRBD1, the table's D call, matches the DNA was not checked. TRBV21-1 is noted as a pseudogene. This CDR3 is built from 16 residues. CDR3 protein: CASSKDGTGVSYEQYF. In DNA form, the CDR3 reads TGTGCCAGCAGCAAAGACGGGACAGGGGTCTCCTACGAGCAGTACTTC.

Ten or more counts support this clonotype. The V gene is TRBV5-1, the J gene TRBJ2-1; 9 bases match TRBD1. The V gene's germline CDR1 is SGHRS and CDR2 YFSETQ. With 4 bases clipped from V and 3 bases from J, the junction kept 5 bases outside the gene matches. The CDR3 sequence is 15 residues long. The CDR3 here is CASSGDRVIYNEQFF. CDR3 coding DNA: TGCGCCAGCAGCGGGGACAGGGTGATCTACAATGAGCAGTTCTTC.

This clonotype was counted many times. The rearrangement joins TRBV14 to TRBJ2-7; D is unresolved. V lost 3 bases, J lost 0 bases, and 12 bases lay in between. CDR1 and CDR2 from the germline V gene are SGHDN and FVKESK. This CDR3 contains 15 residues. CDR3 bases: TGTGCCAGCAGCCATCCCGACATTCCCTCCTACGAGCAGTACTTC. Encoded protein: CASSHPDIPSYEQYF.

This clonotype was detected many times. This rearrangement joins TRBV20-1 to TRBJ2-5, with D maybe TRBD2 (6 bases). CDR3 length: 17 residues. V was shortened by 0 bases and J by 7 bases, with 24 bases between the two germline ends. Germline assignment: CDR1 DFQATT and CDR2 SNEGSKA (reference sequence). The CDR3 region has the DNA TGCAGTGCTAGAGACGTCGCGGCGGGACGGGCCACAGGGACCCAGTACTTC. It translates to CSARDVAAGRATGTQYF.

This clonotype was seen ten or more times. CDR3 amino acids: CASSQVRQGNGRDTEAFF. The CDR3 nucleotides are TGCGCCAGCAGCCAAGTCCGTCAGGGGAATGGGAGGGACACTGAAGCTTTCTTT. This rearrangement joins TRBV4-3 to TRBJ1-1; TRBD1 might be the D (6 bases). Germline-derived CDR1 and CDR2 are LGHNA and YSLEER. The CDR3 spans 18 residues. The V end lost 1 base, the J end lost 3 bases, and 21 bases lay between the germline ends.

This clonotype has at least ten counts. This chain joins TRBV12-3 or TRBV12-4 and TRBJ1-1; a weak D match, TRBD1 (5 bases). The CDR3 runs to 16 residues. V was cut by 1 base and J by 0 bases, with 12 bases left in between. This CDR3 reads CASSLGMGQLNTEAFF. The DNA of the CDR3 is TGTGCCAGCAGTTTAGGTATGGGGCAACTGAACACTGAAGCTTTCTTT.

This clonotype is medium-sized by share. The chain uses TRBV15 and TRBJ2-2; TRBD1 matches at 11 bases. The V and J ends lost 1 base and 5 bases, in that order; junction bases with no gene match: 3. CDR3 length: 16 amino acids. Germline V gene data show CDR1 as LNHNV and CDR2 as YYDKDF (reference sequence). The CDR3 DNA sequence: TGTGCCACCAGCAGAGGGACAGGGGGCGCGACCGGGGAGCTGTTTTTT. As protein: CATSRGTGGATGELFF.

This clonotype was seen many times. The chain joins TRBV20-1 to TRBJ1-4; maybe TRBD1 (5 bases). V was cut by 3 bases and J by 5 bases, with 16 bases left in between. This CDR3 region has 15 residues. From germline, CDR1 is DFQATT and CDR2 SNEGSKA (reference sequence). The CDR3 DNA reads TGCAGTGCTAGGGAATGGGGGAACGCGAATGAAAAACTGTTTTTT. Translating gives CSAREWGNANEKLFF.

This clonotype appeared many times. J is TRBJ2-1 and V is TRBV6-2 or TRBV6-3; D gene uncertain. V was pared by 2 bases and J by 7 bases, with 21 bases between. The CDR3 length is 17 residues. CDR1 MNHEY and CDR2 SVGEGT come from the germline V gene. The CDR3 coding sequence is TGTGCCAGCAGTTACGACGCAATCAGAACCGTTAGAAATGAGCAGTTCTTC. It codes for CASSYDAIRTVRNEQFF.

In this sample, this clonotype turned up many times. The chain is built from TRBV10-3 and TRBJ2-1; 9 positions agree with TRBD1. This CDR3 has 15 residues. The junction had 10 bases not matched to a gene; V was cut back by 7 bases and J by 6 bases. Germline loops: CDR1 ENHRY, CDR2 SYGVKD. The CDR3 nucleotides are TGTGCCATCAAGCGTGGGACAGGGAAGACCAATGAGCAGTTCTTC. It translates to CAIKRGTGKTNEQFF.

This clonotype was seen many times. Here the CDR3 DNA reads TGTGCCAGCAGTCCCGGGGGGGGGGCCGCGGAGACCCAGTACTTC. It codes for CASSPGGGAAETQYF. The J gene is TRBJ2-5, the V gene TRBV12-3 or TRBV12-4; TRBD2 agrees at 8 bases. This CDR3 has 15 amino acids. The trim removed 5 bases at V and 5 bases at J, leaving 10 bases unmatched.

This clonotype has at least ten counts. This sequence joins TRBV12-3 or TRBV12-4 and TRBJ2-1; TRBD2 agrees at 7 bases. V dropped 6 bases and J dropped 4; count of bases not matched to a gene: 12. CDR3 length: 16 amino acids. In DNA, the CDR3 is TGTGCCAGCAGGTTAAGGGCATCTAGCGGATACAATGAGCAGTTCTTC. Translated: CASRLRASSGYNEQFF.

This clonotype is judged medium-sized. This CDR3 is CATSRDPAGVNEQFF. The CDR3 DNA is TGTGCCACCAGCAGAGATCCTGCGGGAGTGAATGAGCAGTTCTTC. The chain joins TRBV15 to TRBJ2-1, with 7 bases that match TRBD2. Germline CDR1 and CDR2: LNHNV and YYDKDF (reference sequence). With 0 bases clipped from V and 7 bases from J, the junction kept 6 bases outside the gene matches. The CDR3 covers 15 residues.

This clonotype was recorded many times. This chain links TRBV4-2 with TRBJ2-3; 10 bases fit TRBD2. Germline V lookup: CDR1 LGHNA, CDR2 YNFKEQ. The J segment lost 4 bases and the V segment lost 0 bases, leaving 7 bases of the junction unmatched. This CDR3 is 17 amino acids long. CDR3 nucleotide sequence: TGTGCCAGCAGCCAAGATTGGGCTAGCGGGGGAGCAGATACGCAGTATTTT. Amino acids: CASSQDWASGGADTQYF.